This entry concerns a single T cell receptor beta chain. This sample also contains other DNA sequences that code for the same CDR3. These data are taken from a study of fetal regulatory T cell absence and autoimmunity. Background on the study: The IPEX patients lacked clinical diabetes but had exocrine pancreas autoimmunity.

Only in-frame clones appear in the TCRdb table, and some are missing; sequencing was by immunoSEQ multiplex PCR. This sample has approximately 94,000 clones; around 72% occur once, and the top ten carry 2%. Material: pancreas tissue. This TCR was recovered from a male donor with IPEX syndrome.

CDR3 in DNA: TGTGCCAGCAAGAGGACAGGGGGCGTAATCTACGAGCAGTACTTC. This gives the protein CASKRTGGVIYEQYF. V gene TRBV6-1 combines with J gene TRBJ2-7; 11 bases are a match to TRBD1. This CDR3 has 15 amino acids. Trimming removed 7 bases from V and 3 bases from J; junction bases left unmatched: 8. Germline CDR1 reads MNHNS; CDR2 reads SASEGT.